This is a list of T cell receptor beta chains from one sample in a study of cytomegalovirus exposure and HLA in healthy donors. Sequencing was performed with immunoSEQ multiplex PCR; in TCRdb, only in-frame clones are kept and a portion is missing. The sample lists 150,000 or so clones; approximately 86% were seen once. Sequences were obtained from PBMCs. The source is a male donor in good health and CMV-seronegative. CDR3s include the opening cysteine and the closing phenylalanine or tryptophan. Fields, in order: D gene, V gene, J gene, clone size, CDR3 protein, CDR3 DNA. D genes are given only for firm matches. Clone size is not always given. Where it is, it says once, few, many or a class for expanded clones.

d_call: -
v_call: TRBV29-1
j_call: TRBJ1-5
clone_size: -
cdr3_aa: CSVIQNNQPQHF
cdr3_nt: TGCAGCGTTATTCAGAACAATCAGCCCCAGCATTTT

d_call: -
v_call: TRBV5-6
j_call: TRBJ2-3
clone_size: -
cdr3_aa: CASSLSDTQYF
cdr3_nt: TGTGCCAGCAGCTTGTCGGATACGCAGTATTTT

d_call: -
v_call: TRBV7-3
j_call: TRBJ1-1
clone_size: -
cdr3_aa: CASTMGPETLNTEAFF
cdr3_nt: TGTGCCAGCACCATGGGGCCGGAGACTTTGAACACTGAAGCTTTCTTT

d_call: -
v_call: TRBV25-1
j_call: TRBJ2-7
clone_size: few
cdr3_aa: CASSEDGFSYEQYF
cdr3_nt: TGTGCCAGCAGTGAAGACGGGTTCTCCTACGAGCAGTACTTC

d_call: TRBD1
v_call: TRBV27
j_call: TRBJ1-2
clone_size: -
cdr3_aa: CASRTGGNYGYTF
cdr3_nt: TGTGCCAGCAGAACAGGGGGTAACTATGGCTACACCTTC

d_call: -
v_call: TRBV21-1
j_call: TRBJ2-1
clone_size: -
cdr3_aa: CASSKGAGYNEQFF
cdr3_nt: TGTGCCAGCAGCAAAGGAGCGGGGTACAATGAGCAGTTCTTC

d_call: -
v_call: TRBV7-8
j_call: TRBJ1-2
clone_size: -
cdr3_aa: CASSLRHTPANYGYTF
cdr3_nt: TGTGCCAGCAGCTTACGTCACACACCAGCTAACTATGGCTACACCTTC

d_call: TRBD1
v_call: TRBV6-1
j_call: TRBJ1-2
clone_size: -
cdr3_aa: CASSEWGQGGYTF
cdr3_nt: TGTGCCAGCAGTGAATGGGGACAGGGAGGCTACACCTTC

d_call: TRBD1
v_call: TRBV6-5
j_call: TRBJ2-7
clone_size: -
cdr3_aa: CATNPRTGPREQYF
cdr3_nt: TGTGCCACTAACCCCCGGACAGGCCCCCGCGAGCAGTACTTC

d_call: -
v_call: TRBV7-2
j_call: TRBJ2-7
clone_size: -
cdr3_aa: CASSLGHGGVSYEQYF
cdr3_nt: TGTGCCAGCAGCTTAGGACATGGCGGGGTCTCCTACGAGCAGTACTTC

d_call: TRBD1
v_call: TRBV12-5
j_call: TRBJ1-1
clone_size: once
cdr3_aa: CASGTGQGISEAFF
cdr3_nt: TGTGCTAGTGGAACGGGACAGGGGATTTCTGAAGCTTTCTTT

d_call: TRBD2
v_call: TRBV7-2
j_call: TRBJ2-7
clone_size: -
cdr3_aa: CASSFAGGRREQYF
cdr3_nt: TGTGCCAGCAGCTTCGCGGGGGGGCGTCGGGAGCAGTACTTC

d_call: TRBD2
v_call: TRBV10-3
j_call: TRBJ2-1
clone_size: -
cdr3_aa: CAISPLAETIYNEQFF
cdr3_nt: TGTGCCATCAGCCCTCTAGCGGAAACGATTTACAATGAGCAGTTCTTC

d_call: TRBD2
v_call: TRBV29-1
j_call: TRBJ2-5
clone_size: -
cdr3_aa: CSGGGGRGTETQYF
cdr3_nt: TGCAGCGGTGGAGGCGGGAGGGGAACGGAGACCCAGTACTTC

d_call: -
v_call: TRBV5-1
j_call: TRBJ2-3
clone_size: -
cdr3_aa: CASGLRGSGTQYF
cdr3_nt: TGCGCCAGCGGCTTGAGGGGGTCGGGTACGCAGTATTTT

d_call: -
v_call: TRBV10-3
j_call: TRBJ2-1
clone_size: -
cdr3_aa: CAISRDRLYNEQFF
cdr3_nt: TGTGCCATCAGCAGAGACAGGTTATACAATGAGCAGTTCTTC

d_call: TRBD1
v_call: TRBV10-3
j_call: TRBJ1-4
clone_size: -
cdr3_aa: CAISDPDRGKGEKLFF
cdr3_nt: TGTGCCATCAGTGACCCGGACAGGGGAAAGGGTGAAAAACTGTTTTTT

d_call: TRBD2
v_call: TRBV11-2
j_call: TRBJ2-1
clone_size: -
cdr3_aa: CASPPGDQRGYNEQFF
cdr3_nt: TGTGCCAGCCCACCCGGGGACCAGCGGGGGTACAATGAGCAGTTCTTC

d_call: -
v_call: TRBV25-1
j_call: TRBJ1-3
clone_size: -
cdr3_aa: CASTFSGNTIYF
cdr3_nt: TGTGCCAGCACCTTCTCTGGAAACACCATATATTTT

d_call: -
v_call: TRBV27
j_call: TRBJ2-7
clone_size: once
cdr3_aa: CASRDRWGAGGSYEQYF
cdr3_nt: TGTGCCAGCAGGGACCGATGGGGGGCAGGGGGATCCTACGAGCAGTACTTC

d_call: -
v_call: TRBV7-2
j_call: TRBJ2-5
clone_size: -
cdr3_aa: CASSLDGARYQETQYF
cdr3_nt: TGTGCCAGCAGCTTAGATGGAGCGAGGTACCAAGAGACCCAGTACTTC

d_call: -
v_call: TRBV11-2
j_call: TRBJ1-4
clone_size: -
cdr3_aa: CASSLDRSRLSNEKLFF
cdr3_nt: TGTGCCAGCAGCTTAGACCGGAGCCGTTTATCTAATGAAAAACTGTTTTTT